Here is one T cell receptor (beta chain) with its context. Data came from immunoSEQ multiplex PCR; TCRdb stores just in-frame clones and leaves some out. The table has a few hundred thousand clones, 85% to 90% seen once. The source of the sample is a study of blood T cell repertoires in COVID-19. The CDR3 runs to 17 residues. CDR1 MNHEY and CDR2 SVGEGT come from the germline V gene. Trimming took 0 bases from V and 0 from J, leaving 15 bases between them. This rearrangement joins TRBV6-2 or TRBV6-3 to TRBJ2-7; a weak D match, TRBD2 (7 bases). Input material: peripheral blood. The sequence was collected from a woman aged 45-60 years with acute or convalescent COVID-19. DNA of the CDR3: TGTGCCAGCAGTTACTCGTTCAGGGGACTACCCTCCTACGAGCAGTACTTC. Residues: CASSYSFRGLPSYEQYF.